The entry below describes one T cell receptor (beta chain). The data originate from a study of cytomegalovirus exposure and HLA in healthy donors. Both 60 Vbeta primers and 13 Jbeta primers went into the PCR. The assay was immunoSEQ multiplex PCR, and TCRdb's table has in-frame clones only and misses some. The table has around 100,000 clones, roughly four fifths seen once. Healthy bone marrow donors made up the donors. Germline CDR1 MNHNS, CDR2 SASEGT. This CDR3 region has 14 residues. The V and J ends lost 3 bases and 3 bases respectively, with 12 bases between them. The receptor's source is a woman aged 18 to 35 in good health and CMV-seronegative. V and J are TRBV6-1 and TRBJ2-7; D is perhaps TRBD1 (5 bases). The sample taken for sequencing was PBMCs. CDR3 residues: CASSDVNRFYEQYF. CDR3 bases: TGTGCCAGCAGTGACGTAAACAGGTTCTACGAGCAGTACTTC.